This entry is about one TCR beta chain. These data originate in a study of blood T cells in healthy people across ages. The CDR3 runs to 15 residues. The ends lost 4 bases at V and 3 bases at J; junction bases unmatched: 7. CDR1 MGHRA and CDR2 YSYEKL come from the germline V gene. The authors ran a second PCR of about 6 to 11 cycles using a sample-barcoded 5' primer and a J-beta primer mix. One entry per CDR3 protein results from TCRdb running MiXCR on the 5' RACE reads. The sample contains roughly 1.4 million distinct CDR3 sequences, 59% of which appear only once. The chain has TRBV4-1 and TRBJ2-3; TRBD2 aligns across 7 bases. This sequence was found in a young man in good health. Sequencing was done on a sample of blood. The CDR3 loop reads CASSRIGLETDTQYF. In DNA form, the CDR3 reads TGCGCCAGCAGCCGAATAGGACTAGAGACAGATACGCAGTATTTT.